These 31 T cell receptor beta chains were sequenced from one sample in a study of T cells in localized non-small cell lung cancer. Sequenced by immunoSEQ multiplex PCR; TCRdb stores in-frame clones only, minus some. The sample comprises about 92,000 clones, approximately 91% of which are singletons, and about 4% rests with the top ten. The sequencing used PBMCs, collected before any cancer treatment. The receptor source for this set is a woman aged 35 to 69 with stage II squamous cell lung carcinoma.

This chain uses TRBV11-2 with TRBJ2-7; either TRBD1 or TRBD2 may supply D (7 bases each). Germline V gene sequence: CDR1 SGHAT, CDR2 FQNNGV. This CDR3 contains 14 residues. The V end was cut by 5 bases, the J end by 1 base, with 12 bases between. CDR3 sequence: CASSPGGGSYEQYF. The CDR3 DNA sequence: TGTGCCAGCAGCCCAGGGGGAGGGTCCTACGAGCAGTACTTC.

The rearrangement uses TRBV28 and TRBJ1-6; D not certain. This CDR3 has 14 residues. The V and J ends lost 11 bases and 6 bases respectively, with 17 bases between them. Germline V gene sequence: CDR1 MDHEN, CDR2 SYDVKM. The DNA of the CDR3 is TGTGCCTCCGGGTTCGCTGGCCGTAATTCACCCCTCCACTTT. Its protein is CASGFAGRNSPLHF.

This clone has only one observation. The chain uses TRBV10-3 and TRBJ1-5; no firm D call. CDR1 is ENHRY, CDR2 SYGVKD, per germline. The germline V and J ends were trimmed by 2 bases and 6 bases, with 8 bases remaining between them. The CDR3 extends over 13 amino acids. CDR3 amino acids: CAISELEGQPQHF. The CDR3 bases are TGTGCCATCAGTGAGCTTGAAGGTCAGCCCCAGCATTTT.

This chain links TRBV15 with TRBJ1-3; D unclear. Germline CDR1 and CDR2: LNHNV and YYDKDF (reference sequence). Trimming took off 5 bases at V and 0 bases at J, with 11 bases between the two ends. The CDR3 totals 15 residues. The CDR3 DNA follows: TGTGCCACCAGCCGTGAGCGTCTCTCTGGAAACACCATATATTTT. It specifies CATSRERLSGNTIYF.

This clone was detected only a few times. The gene calls are TRBV12-5 and TRBJ1-1; D might be TRBD1 (6 bases). Per germline, CDR1 LGHNT and CDR2 FRNRAP. The CDR3 covers 12 residues. V was trimmed by 2 bases and J by 9 bases, leaving 10 bases between them. The CDR3 DNA is TGTGCTAGTGGTTTGCCGGGGGGGCAAGCTTTCTTT. It specifies CASGLPGGQAFF. Using reference TRBV12-5 and TRBJ1-1 for the parts outside the CDR3, the full variable domain is DARVTQTPRHKVTEMGQEVTMRCQPILGHNTVFWYRQTMMQGLELLAYFRNRAPLDDSGMPKDRFSAEMPDATLATLKIQPSEPRDSAVYFCASGLPGGQAFFGQGTRLTVV.

The chain's CDR3 is CASSQEWWDRGPDGYTF. Here the CDR3 DNA reads TGCGCCAGCAGCCAAGAATGGTGGGACAGGGGACCTGATGGCTACACCTTC. The rearrangement links TRBV4-1 to TRBJ1-2, with TRBD1 matching 10 bases. Losses at the gene ends were 0 bases for V and 6 bases for J; bases not matched to a gene: 10. Germline lookup yields CDR1 MGHRA and CDR2 YSYEKL. The CDR3 covers 17 residues.

The V gene is TRBV5-1, the J gene TRBJ2-7; 8 nucleotides match TRBD1. The CDR3 runs 14 residues. V lost 3 bases and J lost 0; bases outside the gene matches: 2. The germline gives CDR1 SGHRS, CDR2 YFSETQ. The CDR3 DNA sequence: TGCGCCAGCAGCTCAGGACAGGGCTCCTACGAGCAGTACTTC. It encodes CASSSGQGSYEQYF.

The rearrangement joins TRBV15 to TRBJ1-4; TRBD1 might be the D (6 bases). Germline V lookup: CDR1 LNHNV, CDR2 YYDKDF (reference sequence). Deletions cut 5 bases from V and 0 bases from J, with 13 bases between. CDR3 length: 16 residues. CDR3 region: CATSARRGPTNEKLFF. CDR3 sequence (DNA): TGTGCCACCAGCGCCCGCCGGGGGCCAACTAATGAAAAACTGTTTTTT.

The chain has TRBV6-5 and TRBJ1-3; the D gene is possibly TRBD1 (5 bases). Trimming removed 7 bases from V and 8 bases from J, with 15 bases in between. Germline lookup yields CDR1 MNHEY and CDR2 SVGAGI. CDR3 length equals 13 residues. CDR3 in DNA: TGTGCCAGCAAGGCAGGGTTTTTGGACACCATATATTTT. Its translation is CASKAGFLDTIYF.

This sequence joins TRBV5-4 and TRBJ2-5; 10 bases are a match to TRBD2. This CDR3 contains 16 residues. J lost 3 bases, V lost 1 base, and 6 bases had no gene match. The germline V gene has CDR1 SGHNT and CDR2 YYREEE (reference sequence). CDR3 protein: CASSLKSGGAKETQYF. CDR3 in DNA: TGTGCCAGCAGCTTGAAGAGCGGGGGGGCAAAAGAGACCCAGTACTTC.

Only one count was recorded for this clone. The chain combines TRBV21-1 with TRBJ2-5; TRBD1 is the table's D call, not checked against the DNA. TRBV21-1 is described as a pseudogene. This CDR3 spans 14 amino acids. CDR3 region: CASSKETGQETQYF. CDR3 bases: TGTGCCAGCAGCAAAGAAACAGGGCAAGAGACCCAGTACTTC.

The V and J genes are TRBV6-4 and TRBJ2-1, with 10 bases lining up with TRBD2. This CDR3 region has 16 residues. V lost 3 bases to trimming and J lost 8 bases; unmatched junction nucleotides: 10. CDR1 and CDR2 from the germline V gene are MRHNA and SNTAGT. The CDR3 loop is CASSDRPSGSVDEQFF. The CDR3 coding sequence is TGTGCCAGCAGTGATAGGCCTAGCGGGAGTGTAGATGAGCAGTTCTTC.

Regarding this clone: The same CDR3 is also encoded by other DNA sequences in this sample. This sequence joins TRBV27 and TRBJ2-1; D not certain. V was trimmed by 5 bases and J by 2 bases, leaving 7 bases between them. CDR1 is MNHEY and CDR2 is SMNVEV in the germline V gene (reference sequence). The CDR3 has 13 residues. The CDR3: CASSPPPYNEQFF. The CDR3 region has the DNA TGTGCCAGCAGTCCCCCTCCCTACAATGAGCAGTTCTTC.

CDR3 region: CASSYSQRITEAFF. CDR3 DNA sequence: TGTGCCAGCAGTTACTCCCAGAGAATCACTGAAGCTTTCTTT. The chain links TRBV6-5 to TRBJ1-1; D remains ambiguous. CDR1 is MNHEY, CDR2 SVGAGI, per germline. V shed 0 bases and J shed 4 bases, with 9 bases lying between them. This CDR3 spans 14 amino acids.

The V gene is TRBV7-9, the J gene TRBJ2-7, with D possibly being TRBD2 (6 bases). Deletions cut 1 base from V and 6 bases from J, with 10 bases between. Germline assignment: CDR1 SEHNR and CDR2 FQNEAQ (reference sequence). This CDR3 region has 13 residues. The CDR3 nucleotides read TGTGCCAGCAGCTTAGGGAGGGCCAGCGAGCAGTACTTC. Protein product: CASSLGRASEQYF.

The rearrangement links TRBV14 to TRBJ1-6; 10 nucleotides agree with TRBD1. The V gene end was trimmed by 4 bases and the J gene end by 9 bases; junction bases not matched to a gene: 15. The CDR3 contains 18 residues. Per the germline V gene, CDR1 is SGHDN and CDR2 is FVKESK. The DNA of the CDR3 is TGTGCCAGCAGCCCTCCCCGCCAGACAGGGGGCATTGCTTCACCCCTCCACTTT. This encodes CASSPPRQTGGIASPLHF.

This clone was picked up one time. The genes are TRBV6-5 and TRBJ2-7; 9 bases are a match to TRBD1. V was clipped by 3 bases and J by 1 base; unmatched bases: 7. The CDR3 runs 16 residues. The germline gives CDR1 MNHEY, CDR2 SVGAGI. The chain's CDR3 is CASSYSGTGPSYEQYF. The CDR3 bases are TGTGCCAGCAGTTATTCCGGGACAGGGCCTTCCTACGAGCAGTACTTC.

This chain joins TRBV7-9 and TRBJ2-3; D is undetermined. The V gene lost 5 bases and the J gene lost 11 bases, with 11 bases spanning the gap. This CDR3 contains 11 residues. CDR1 is SEHNR, CDR2 FQNEAQ, per germline (reference sequence). CDR3 in amino acids: CASSPRTEQYF. CDR3 bases: TGTGCCAGCAGCCCCCGAACAGAGCAGTATTTT.

This chain joins TRBV7-9 and TRBJ1-2; perhaps TRBD1 as D (5 bases). CDR3 size: 14 residues. Trimming left V 4 bases short and J 8 bases short, with 17 bases between. Germline loops: CDR1 SEHNR, CDR2 FQNEAQ (reference sequence). CDR3 region: CASSSRDRTWGYTF. In DNA form, the CDR3 reads TGTGCCAGCAGCTCACGGGACCGAACCTGGGGCTACACCTTC.

The chain couples TRBV11-2 to TRBJ1-2, with 8 bases matching TRBD1. J gave up 6 bases and V 4 bases, and 7 bases lay outside the gene matches. The CDR3 extends over 14 amino acids. Germline V CDR1 and CDR2: SGHAT, FQNNGV. CDR3 sequence (DNA): TGTGCCAGCAGCTCCTCGGACAGGGCCAATGGCTACACCTTC. Its translation is CASSSSDRANGYTF. Complete variable domain (other parts from reference TRBV11-2 and TRBJ1-2): EAGVAQSPRYKIIEKRQSVAFWCNPISGHATLYWYQQILGQGPKLLIQFQNNGVVDDSQLPKDRFSAERLKGVDSTLKIQPAKLEDSAVYLCASSSSDRANGYTFGSGTRLTVV.

J is TRBJ1-2 and V is TRBV2, with D tentatively TRBD1 (6 bases). Germline values: CDR1 SNHLY, CDR2 FYNNEI. With 7 bases removed from V and 4 bases from J, the gap between germline ends came to 13 bases. The CDR3 is 13 residues long. DNA for the CDR3: TGTGCCAGCAAAATCGGACAGACCTATGGCTACACCTTC. Protein: CASKIGQTYGYTF.

The rearrangement joins TRBV9 to TRBJ2-7; possibly TRBD1 for D (6 bases). There are 14 residues in the CDR3. Germline V gene lookup returns CDR1 SGDLS and CDR2 YYNGEE. Between the trimmed V and J ends, which lost 0 bases and 3 bases, there was a span of 10 bases. CDR3 amino acids: CASSVGTEFYEQYF. DNA of the CDR3: TGTGCCAGCAGCGTAGGGACAGAGTTCTACGAGCAGTACTTC.

The chain has TRBV6-4 and TRBJ1-1, with D maybe TRBD1 (5 bases). V gave up 8 bases and J gave up 1 base, with 11 bases separating them. CDR1 and CDR2 from the germline V gene are MRHNA and SNTAGT. The CDR3 covers 13 residues. The CDR3 DNA sequence: TGTGCCAGCGGAGTGGGGGAGAACACTGAAGCTTTCTTT. This encodes CASGVGENTEAFF.

This clone was counted a single time. The V call is TRBV18, the J call TRBJ2-3; 12 bases align to TRBD2. The germline gives CDR1 KGHSH, CDR2 LQKENI. Trimming at V came to 3 bases and at J to 6 bases, leaving 4 bases not matched to a gene. The length of the CDR3 is 15 residues. CDR3 DNA sequence: TGTGCCAGCTCACCGACTAGCGGGGGCAGGGATACGCAGTATTTT. This translates into CASSPTSGGRDTQYF.

V is TRBV6-1 and J is TRBJ2-5; either TRBD1 or TRBD2 may fit D (5 bases each). V shed 6 bases and J shed 5 bases, with 19 bases lying between them. The length of the CDR3 is 15 residues. Germline V gene data show CDR1 as MNHNS and CDR2 as SASEGT. DNA of the CDR3: TGTGCCAGCAGGGCGACCGGGACCTTGCGGGAGACCCAGTACTTC. Translated, it gives CASRATGTLRETQYF.

J is TRBJ2-2 and V is TRBV5-1; D not resolved. This CDR3 is built from 15 residues. Per the germline V gene, CDR1 is SGHRS and CDR2 is YFSETQ. V gave up 0 bases and J gave up 5 bases, with 11 bases separating them. CDR3 nucleotides: TGCGCCAGCAGCTTGGAGTTAGCACTAACCGGGGAGCTGTTTTTT. It yields the protein CASSLELALTGELFF.

In this sample, this clone turned up once. The rearrangement joins TRBV19 to TRBJ2-3, with D perhaps TRBD1 (6 bases). Deletions cut 8 bases from V and 8 bases from J, with 23 bases between. This CDR3 has 15 residues. CDR1 is LNHDA and CDR2 is SQIVND in the germline V gene (reference sequence). The CDR3 here is CASEKATGAVPTQYF. DNA for the CDR3: TGTGCCAGTGAAAAAGCGACAGGCGCCGTTCCTACGCAGTATTTT.

This clone came up once. This chain uses TRBV25-1 with TRBJ1-2, with a possible D match to TRBD1 (6 bases). V shed 6 bases and J shed 4 bases, with 18 bases lying between them. This CDR3 comprises 15 residues. Germline CDR1 is MGHDK and CDR2 is SYGVNS. The CDR3 coding sequence is TGTGCCAGCAGCGGACAGTCTAGGTTTCTCTATGGCTACACCTTC. Protein: CASSGQSRFLYGYTF.

The chain uses TRBV6-1 and TRBJ2-5, with no clear D. Trimming left V 8 bases short and J 2 bases short, with 6 bases between. The CDR3 has 11 amino acids. Germline values: CDR1 MNHNS, CDR2 SASEGT. Here the CDR3 reads CASGQQETQYF. For the CDR3, the DNA is TGTGCCAGCGGGCAGCAAGAGACCCAGTACTTC.

The chain carries TRBV15 and TRBJ1-3; D is unclear. Germline V CDR1 and CDR2: LNHNV, YYDKDF (reference sequence). The CDR3 is 15 residues long. Trimming removed 0 bases from V and 0 bases from J, with 6 bases in between. The CDR3 loop is CATSRDPGSGNTIYF. CDR3 DNA: TGTGCCACCAGCAGAGATCCCGGCTCTGGAAACACCATATATTTT.

This chain uses TRBV11-2 with TRBJ2-7, with TRBD1 matching 10 bases. The trim removed 2 bases at V and 6 bases at J, leaving 7 bases unmatched. Germline-derived CDR1 and CDR2 are SGHAT and FQNNGV. This CDR3 is built from 15 residues. The DNA for the CDR3 is TGTGCCAGCAGCTTACTCCGGACAGGGGGTACCGAGCAGTACTTC. This encodes CASSLLRTGGTEQYF.